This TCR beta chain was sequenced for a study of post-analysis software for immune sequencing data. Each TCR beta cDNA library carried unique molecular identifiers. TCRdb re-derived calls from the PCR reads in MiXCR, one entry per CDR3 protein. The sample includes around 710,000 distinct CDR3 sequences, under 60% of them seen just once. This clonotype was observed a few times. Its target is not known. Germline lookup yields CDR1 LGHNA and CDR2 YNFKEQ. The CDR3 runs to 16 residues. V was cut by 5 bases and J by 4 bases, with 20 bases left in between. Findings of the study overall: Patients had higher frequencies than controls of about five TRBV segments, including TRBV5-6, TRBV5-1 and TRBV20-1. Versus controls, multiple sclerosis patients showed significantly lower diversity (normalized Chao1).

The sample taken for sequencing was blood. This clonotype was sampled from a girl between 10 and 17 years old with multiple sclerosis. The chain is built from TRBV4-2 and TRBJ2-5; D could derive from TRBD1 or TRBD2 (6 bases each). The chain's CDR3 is CASSWRGSLEGETQYF. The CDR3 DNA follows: TGTGCCAGCAGCTGGAGGGGGTCCCTAGAGGGAGAGACCCAGTACTTC.